The clone carrying this T cell receptor (beta chain) came up a few times. The CDR3 consists of 14 residues. V lost 0 bases to trimming and J lost 14 bases, with 15 bases between them. Looked up from germline, CDR1 is SGHRS and CDR2 is YFSETQ. The data stem from a study of T cell responses to AZD1222 COVID-19 vaccine. The method was immunoSEQ multiplex PCR; TCRdb's version includes in-frame clones alone and lacks a portion of them. The sample holds 110,000 or so clones, 88% seen once. The chain couples TRBV5-1 to TRBJ1-6, with D maybe TRBD1 (6 bases). The material was peripheral blood, obtained on day 0 of AZD1222 vaccination. This TCR derives from an adult in good health. Here the CDR3 reads CASSLGTATSTLHF. The CDR3 DNA reads as TGCGCCAGCAGCTTGGGGACAGCCACATCCACCCTCCACTTT.